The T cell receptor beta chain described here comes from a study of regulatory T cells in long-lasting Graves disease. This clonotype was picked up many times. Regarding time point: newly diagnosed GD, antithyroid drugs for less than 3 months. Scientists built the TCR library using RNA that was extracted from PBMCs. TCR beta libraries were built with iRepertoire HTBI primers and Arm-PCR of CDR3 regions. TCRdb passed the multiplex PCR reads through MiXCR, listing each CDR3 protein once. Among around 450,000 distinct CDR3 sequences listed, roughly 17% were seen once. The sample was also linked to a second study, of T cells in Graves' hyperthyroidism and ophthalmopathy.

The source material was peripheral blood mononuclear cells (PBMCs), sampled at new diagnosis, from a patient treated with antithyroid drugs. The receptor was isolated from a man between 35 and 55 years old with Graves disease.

The CDR3, as DNA: TGTGCCAGCAGCCTCCACGGAGAGACCCAGTACTTC. It codes for CASSLHGETQYF. V is TRBV3-1 and J is TRBJ2-5; the D is unclear. The CDR3 runs to 12 residues. V was clipped by 4 bases and J by 4 bases, with 7 bases between them. CDR1 is LGHDT and CDR2 is YNNKEL in the germline V gene (reference sequence).